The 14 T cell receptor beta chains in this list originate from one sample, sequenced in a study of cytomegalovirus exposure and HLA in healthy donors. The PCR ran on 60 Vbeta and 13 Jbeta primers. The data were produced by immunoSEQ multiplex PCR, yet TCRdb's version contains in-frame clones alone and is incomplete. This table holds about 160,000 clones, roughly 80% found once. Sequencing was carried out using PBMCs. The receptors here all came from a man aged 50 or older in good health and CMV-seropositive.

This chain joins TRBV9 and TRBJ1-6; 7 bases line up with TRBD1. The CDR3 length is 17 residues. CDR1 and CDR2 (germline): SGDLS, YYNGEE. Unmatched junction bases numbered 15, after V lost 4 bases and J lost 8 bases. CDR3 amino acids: CASSRNLRQGADSPLHF. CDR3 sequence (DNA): TGTGCCAGCAGCCGTAACCTCCGACAGGGCGCGGATTCACCCCTCCACTTT.

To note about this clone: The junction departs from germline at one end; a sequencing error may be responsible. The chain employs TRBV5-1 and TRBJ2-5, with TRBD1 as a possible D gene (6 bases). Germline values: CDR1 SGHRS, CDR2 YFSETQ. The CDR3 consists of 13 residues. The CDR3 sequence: CASSTGMEETRYF. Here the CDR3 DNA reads TGCGCCAGCAGCACAGGGATGGAGGAGACCCGGTACTTC.

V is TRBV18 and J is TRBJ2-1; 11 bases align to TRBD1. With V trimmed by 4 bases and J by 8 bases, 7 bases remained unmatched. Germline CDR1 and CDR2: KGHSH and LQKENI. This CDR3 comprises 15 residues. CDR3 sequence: CASSRSWDRGDEQFF. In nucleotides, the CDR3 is TGTGCCAGCTCACGCTCTTGGGACAGGGGGGATGAGCAGTTCTTC. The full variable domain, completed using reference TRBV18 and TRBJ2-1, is NAGVMQNPRHLVRRRGQEARLRCSPMKGHSHVYWYRQLPEEGLKFMVYLQKENIIDESGMPKERFSAEFPKEGPSILRIQQVVRGDSAAYFCASSRSWDRGDEQFFGPGTRLTVL.

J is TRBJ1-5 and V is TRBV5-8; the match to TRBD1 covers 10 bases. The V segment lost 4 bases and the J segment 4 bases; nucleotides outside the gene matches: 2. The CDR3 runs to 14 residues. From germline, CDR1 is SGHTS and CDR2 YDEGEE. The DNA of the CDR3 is TGTGCCAGCAGCGGGGACAGGGGTAATCAGCCCCAGCATTTT. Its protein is CASSGDRGNQPQHF. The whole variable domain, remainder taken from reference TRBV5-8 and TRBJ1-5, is EAGVTQSPTHLIKTRGQQATLRCSPISGHTSVYWYQQALGLGLQFLLWYDEGEERNRGNFPPRFSGRQFPNYSSELNVNALELEDSALYLCASSGDRGNQPQHFGDGTRLSIL.

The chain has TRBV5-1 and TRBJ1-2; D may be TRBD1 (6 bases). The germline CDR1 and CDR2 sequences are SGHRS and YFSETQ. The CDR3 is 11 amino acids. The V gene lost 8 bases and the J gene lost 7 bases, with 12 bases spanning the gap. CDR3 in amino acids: CASTTGRGYTF. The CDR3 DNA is TGCGCCAGTACGACAGGCCGTGGCTACACCTTC.

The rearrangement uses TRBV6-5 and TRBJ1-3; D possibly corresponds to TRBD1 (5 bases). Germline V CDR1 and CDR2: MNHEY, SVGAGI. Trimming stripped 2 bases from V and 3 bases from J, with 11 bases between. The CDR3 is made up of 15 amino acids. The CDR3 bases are TGTGCCAGCAGTTACCTAAGGGACTTTGGAAACACCATATATTTT. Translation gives CASSYLRDFGNTIYF.

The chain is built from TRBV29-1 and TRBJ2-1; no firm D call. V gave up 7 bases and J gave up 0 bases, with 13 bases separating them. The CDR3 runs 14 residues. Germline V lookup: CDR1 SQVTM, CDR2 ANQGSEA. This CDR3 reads CSALTAVSYNEQFF. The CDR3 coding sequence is TGCAGCGCTCTGACCGCGGTCTCCTACAATGAGCAGTTCTTC.

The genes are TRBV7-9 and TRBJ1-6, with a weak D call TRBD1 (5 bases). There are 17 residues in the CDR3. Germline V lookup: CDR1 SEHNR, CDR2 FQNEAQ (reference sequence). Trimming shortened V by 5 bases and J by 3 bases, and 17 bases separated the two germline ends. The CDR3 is CASSAPGRGNYNSPLHF. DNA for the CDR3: TGTGCCAGCAGCGCCCCGGGGAGGGGCAACTATAATTCACCCCTCCACTTT.

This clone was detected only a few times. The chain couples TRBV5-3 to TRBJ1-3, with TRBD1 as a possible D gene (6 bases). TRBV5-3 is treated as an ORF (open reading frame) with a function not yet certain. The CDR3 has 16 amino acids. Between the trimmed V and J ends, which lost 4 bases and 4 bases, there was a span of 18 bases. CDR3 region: CARSRPTGPWGNTIYF. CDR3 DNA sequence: TGTGCCAGAAGCCGTCCCACAGGGCCCTGGGGAAACACCATATATTTT.

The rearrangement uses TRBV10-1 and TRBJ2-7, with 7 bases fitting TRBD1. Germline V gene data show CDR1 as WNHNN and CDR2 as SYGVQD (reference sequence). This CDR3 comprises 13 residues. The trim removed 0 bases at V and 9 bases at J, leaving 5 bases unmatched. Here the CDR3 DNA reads TGCGCCAGCAGTGAGTCGACACAGGGGAGGCAGTACTTC. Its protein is CASSESTQGRQYF.

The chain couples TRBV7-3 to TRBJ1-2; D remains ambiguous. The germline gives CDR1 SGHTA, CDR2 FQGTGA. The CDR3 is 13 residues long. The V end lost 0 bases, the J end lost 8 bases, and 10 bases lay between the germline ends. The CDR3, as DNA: TGTGCCAGCAGCTTAACTTCCGTAGAGGGCTACACCTTC. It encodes CASSLTSVEGYTF.

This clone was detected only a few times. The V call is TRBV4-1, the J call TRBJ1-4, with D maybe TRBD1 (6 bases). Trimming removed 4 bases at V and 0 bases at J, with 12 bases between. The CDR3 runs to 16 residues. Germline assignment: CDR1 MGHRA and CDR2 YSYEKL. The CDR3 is CASSLGQTSTNEKLFF. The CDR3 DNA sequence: TGCGCCAGCAGCCTCGGACAGACGTCAACTAATGAAAAACTGTTTTTT.

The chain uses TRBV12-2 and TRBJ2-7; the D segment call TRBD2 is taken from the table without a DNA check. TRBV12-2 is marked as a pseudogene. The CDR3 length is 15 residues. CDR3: CASRPPGGVTYEQYF. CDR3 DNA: TGTGCAAGTCGCCCACCGGGGGGCGTGACCTACGAGCAGTACTTC.

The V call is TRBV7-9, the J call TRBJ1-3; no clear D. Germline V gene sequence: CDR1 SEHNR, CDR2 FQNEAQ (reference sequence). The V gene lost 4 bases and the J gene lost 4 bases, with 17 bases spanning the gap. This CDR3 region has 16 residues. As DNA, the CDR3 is TGTGCCAGCAGCTCAAAGCTAAAAACGTCCGGAAACACCATATATTTT. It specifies CASSSKLKTSGNTIYF. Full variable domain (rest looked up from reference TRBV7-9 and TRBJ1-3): DTGVSQNPRHKITKRGQNVTFRCDPISEHNRLYWYRQTLGQGPEFLTYFQNEAQLEKSRLLSDRFSAERPKGSFSTLEIQRTEQGDSAMYLCASSSKLKTSGNTIYFGEGSWLTVV.